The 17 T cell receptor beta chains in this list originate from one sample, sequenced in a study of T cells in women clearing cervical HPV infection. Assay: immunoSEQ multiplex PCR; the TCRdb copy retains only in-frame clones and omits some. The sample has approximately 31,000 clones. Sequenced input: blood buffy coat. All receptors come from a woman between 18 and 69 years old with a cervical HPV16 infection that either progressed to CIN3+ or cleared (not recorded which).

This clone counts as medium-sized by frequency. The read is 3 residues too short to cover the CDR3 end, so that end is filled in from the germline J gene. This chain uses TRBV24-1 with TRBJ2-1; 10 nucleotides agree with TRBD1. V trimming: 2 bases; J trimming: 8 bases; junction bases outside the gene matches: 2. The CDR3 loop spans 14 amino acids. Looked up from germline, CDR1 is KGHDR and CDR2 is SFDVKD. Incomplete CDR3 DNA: TGTGCCACCAGTGATTGGACAGGGGGAGATGAG. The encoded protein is CATSDWTGGDE. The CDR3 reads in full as CATSDWTGGDEQFF.

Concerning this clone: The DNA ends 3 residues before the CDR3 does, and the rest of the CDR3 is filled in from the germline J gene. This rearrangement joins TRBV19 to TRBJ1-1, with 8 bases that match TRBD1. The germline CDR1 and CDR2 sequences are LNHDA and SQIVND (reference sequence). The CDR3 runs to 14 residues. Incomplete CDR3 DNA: TGTGCCAGTAGTACCCAGACAGGGGTTGGATCG. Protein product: CASSTQTGVGS. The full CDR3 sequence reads CASSTQTGVGSAFF.

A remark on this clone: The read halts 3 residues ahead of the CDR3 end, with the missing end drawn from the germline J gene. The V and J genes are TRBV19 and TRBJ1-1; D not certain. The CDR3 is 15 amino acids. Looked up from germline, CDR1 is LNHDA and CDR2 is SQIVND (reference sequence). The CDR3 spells CASSPVGLALPGAFF. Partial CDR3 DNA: TGTGCCAGTAGCCCGGTGGGCCTAGCACTCCCCGGA.

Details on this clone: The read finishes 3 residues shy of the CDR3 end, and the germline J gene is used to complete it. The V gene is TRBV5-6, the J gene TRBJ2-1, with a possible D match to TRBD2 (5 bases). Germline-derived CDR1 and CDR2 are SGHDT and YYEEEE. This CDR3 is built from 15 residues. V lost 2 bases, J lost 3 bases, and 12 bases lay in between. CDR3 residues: CASSFGGGGYNEQFF. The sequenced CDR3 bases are TGTGCCAGCAGCTTTGGCGGAGGAGGCTACAATGAG.

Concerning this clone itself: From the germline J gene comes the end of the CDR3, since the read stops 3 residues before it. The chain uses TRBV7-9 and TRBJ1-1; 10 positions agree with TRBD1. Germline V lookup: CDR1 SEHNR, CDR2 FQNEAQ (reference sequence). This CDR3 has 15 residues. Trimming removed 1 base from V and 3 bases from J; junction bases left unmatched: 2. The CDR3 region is CASSLVGQGDTEAFF. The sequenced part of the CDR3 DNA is TGTGCCAGCAGCTTAGTCGGACAGGGGGACACTGAA.

Partial CDR3 DNA: TGCAGCGTACAGGGATTTTCGGAGACC. Translating gives CSVQGFSET. The full CDR3 sequence reads CSVQGFSETQYF. V and J are TRBV29-1 and TRBJ2-5; D might be TRBD1 (6 bases). The sequence runs out 3 residues before the end of the CDR3; the remainder is reconstructed from the germline J gene. The CDR3 consists of 12 residues. The V and J ends lost 6 bases and 5 bases respectively, with 13 bases between them. Germline assignment: CDR1 SQVTM and CDR2 ANQGSEA.

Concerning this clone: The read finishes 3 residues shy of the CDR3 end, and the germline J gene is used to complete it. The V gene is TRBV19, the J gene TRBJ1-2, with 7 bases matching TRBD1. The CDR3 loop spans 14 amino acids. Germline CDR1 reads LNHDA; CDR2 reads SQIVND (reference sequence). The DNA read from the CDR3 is TGTGCCAGTAGTATAGCCCAGGGGGAGTACGAC. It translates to CASSIAQGEYD. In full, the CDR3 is CASSIAQGEYDYTF.

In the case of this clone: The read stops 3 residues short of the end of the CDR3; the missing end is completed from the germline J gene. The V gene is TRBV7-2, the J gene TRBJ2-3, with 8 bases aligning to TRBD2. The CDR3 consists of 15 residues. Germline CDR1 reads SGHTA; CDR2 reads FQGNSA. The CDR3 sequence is CASSLNGGAWETQYF. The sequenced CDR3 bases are TGTGCCAGCAGCTTGAACGGGGGGGCTTGGGAGACG.

The DNA read from the CDR3 is TGTGCCAGCAGTCCCTCCCTTGACAGGGATTTTGAAAAA. Its protein product is CASSPSLDRDFEK. The whole CDR3 protein reads CASSPSLDRDFEKLFF. This chain joins TRBV7-6 and TRBJ1-4; 7 positions agree with TRBD1. The read ends 3 residues before the CDR3 terminus; that terminus is restored from the germline J gene. The J segment lost 7 bases and the V segment lost 6 bases, leaving 14 bases of the junction unmatched. CDR3 length: 16 amino acids. Germline CDR1 SGHVS, CDR2 FNYEAQ.

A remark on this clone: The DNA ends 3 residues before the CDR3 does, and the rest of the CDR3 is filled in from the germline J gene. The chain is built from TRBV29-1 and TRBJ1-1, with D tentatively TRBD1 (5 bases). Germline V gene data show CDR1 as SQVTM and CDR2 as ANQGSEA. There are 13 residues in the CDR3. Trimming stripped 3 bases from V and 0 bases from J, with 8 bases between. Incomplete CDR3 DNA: TGCAGCGTTGAGGGACTGCTGAACACTGAA. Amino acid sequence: CSVEGLLNTE. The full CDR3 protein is CSVEGLLNTEAFF. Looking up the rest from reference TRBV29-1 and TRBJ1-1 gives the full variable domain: SAVISQKPSRDICQRGTSLTIQCQVDSQVTMMFWYRQQPGQSLTLIATANQGSEATYESGFVIDKFPISRPNLTFSTLTVSNMSPEDSSIYLCSVEGLLNTEAFFGQGTRLTVV.

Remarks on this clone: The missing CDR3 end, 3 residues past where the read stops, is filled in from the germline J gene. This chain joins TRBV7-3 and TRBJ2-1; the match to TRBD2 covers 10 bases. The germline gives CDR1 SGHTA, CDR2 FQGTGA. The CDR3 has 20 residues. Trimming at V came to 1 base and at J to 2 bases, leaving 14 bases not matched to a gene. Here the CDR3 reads CASSLRGSGRALHAYNEQFF. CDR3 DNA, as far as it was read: TGTGCCAGCAGCTTAAGGGGGAGCGGGAGGGCCTTGCACGCCTACAATGAG.

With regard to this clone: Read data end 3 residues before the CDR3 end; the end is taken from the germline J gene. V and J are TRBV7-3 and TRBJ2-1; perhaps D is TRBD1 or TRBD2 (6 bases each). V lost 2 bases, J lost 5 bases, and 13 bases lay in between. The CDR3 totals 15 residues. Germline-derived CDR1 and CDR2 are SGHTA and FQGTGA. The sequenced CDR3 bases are TGTGCCAGCAGCTTAGGGGGCGGGAAAAACAATGAG. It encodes CASSLGGGKNNE. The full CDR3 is CASSLGGGKNNEQFF.

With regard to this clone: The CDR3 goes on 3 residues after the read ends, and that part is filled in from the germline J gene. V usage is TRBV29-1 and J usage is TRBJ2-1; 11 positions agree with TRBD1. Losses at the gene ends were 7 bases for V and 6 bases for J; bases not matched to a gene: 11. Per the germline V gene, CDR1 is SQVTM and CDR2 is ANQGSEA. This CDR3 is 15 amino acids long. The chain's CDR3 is CSAPKVGTGGNEQFF. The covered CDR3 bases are TGCAGCGCCCCTAAGGTGGGGACAGGGGGCAATGAG.

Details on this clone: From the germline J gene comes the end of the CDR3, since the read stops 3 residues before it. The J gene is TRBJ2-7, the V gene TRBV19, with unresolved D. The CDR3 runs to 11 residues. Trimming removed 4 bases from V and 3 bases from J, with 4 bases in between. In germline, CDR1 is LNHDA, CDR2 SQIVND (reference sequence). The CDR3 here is CASSNYYEQYF. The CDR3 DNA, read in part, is TGTGCCAGTAGTAACTACTACGAG.

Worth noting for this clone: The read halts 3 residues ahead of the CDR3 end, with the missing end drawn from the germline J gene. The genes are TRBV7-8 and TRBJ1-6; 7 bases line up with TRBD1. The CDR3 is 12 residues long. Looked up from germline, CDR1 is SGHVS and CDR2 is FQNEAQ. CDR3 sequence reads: CASSSHRGSLHF. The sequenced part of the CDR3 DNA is TGTGCCAGCAGCTCGCACAGGGGTTCC.

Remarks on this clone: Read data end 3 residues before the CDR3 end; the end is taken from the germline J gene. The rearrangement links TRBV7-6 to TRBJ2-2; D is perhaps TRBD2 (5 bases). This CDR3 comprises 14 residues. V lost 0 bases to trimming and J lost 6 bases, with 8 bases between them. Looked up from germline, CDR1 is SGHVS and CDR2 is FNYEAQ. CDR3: CASSLALAPGELFF. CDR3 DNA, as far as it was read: TGTGCCAGCAGCTTAGCTCTAGCTCCCGGGGAG.

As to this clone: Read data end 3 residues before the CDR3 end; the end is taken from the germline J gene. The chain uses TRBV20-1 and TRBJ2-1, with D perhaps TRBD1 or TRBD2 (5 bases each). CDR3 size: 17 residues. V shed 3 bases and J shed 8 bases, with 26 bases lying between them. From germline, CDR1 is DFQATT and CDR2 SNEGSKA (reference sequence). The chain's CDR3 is CSARVPARGHPPDEQFF. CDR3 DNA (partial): TGCAGTGCTAGGGTCCCTGCGAGGGGCCACCCCCCCGATGAG.